Shown below are 21 T cell receptor beta chains from a single sample sequenced in a study of long-term antiretroviral therapy in people with HIV. Sequencing relied on immunoSEQ assay v3.0, run at survey level. The table came from immunoSEQ multiplex PCR; TCRdb's copy has only in-frame clones and leaves some out. The sample shows 25,000 to 35,000 clones, approximately 85% of them seen only once. The source was unsorted PBMCs, collected 0.8 years before starting antiretroviral therapy. These receptor sequences come from a man aged 18 to 29 with HIV.

This rearrangement joins TRBV5-1 to TRBJ1-2; weak D call: TRBD1 (5 bases). The CDR3 contains 14 residues. V was clipped by 0 bases and J by 7 bases, with 13 bases between them. Germline V CDR1 and CDR2: SGHRS, YFSETQ. CDR3 nucleotide sequence: TGCGCCAGCAGCTTGGATGAGGGGCCTAGTGGCTACACCTTC. This gives the protein CASSLDEGPSGYTF. Complete variable domain (other parts from reference TRBV5-1 and TRBJ1-2): KAGVTQTPRYLIKTRGQQVTLSCSPISGHRSVSWYQQTPGQGLQFLFEYFSETQRNKGNFPGRFSGRQFSNSRSEMNVSTLELGDSALYLCASSLDEGPSGYTFGSGTRLTVV.

The chain combines TRBV10-3 with TRBJ2-7, with 7 bases matching TRBD2. Trimming cost V 6 bases and J 3 bases; bases outside gene matches: 2. The CDR3 sequence is 12 residues long. Germline CDR1 ENHRY, CDR2 SYGVKD. CDR3 region: CAISAGVYEQYF. The CDR3 DNA sequence: TGTGCCATCAGCGCGGGAGTCTACGAGCAGTACTTC.

The V call is TRBV19, the J call TRBJ2-1; 8 bases fit TRBD2. From germline, CDR1 is LNHDA and CDR2 SQIVND (reference sequence). The CDR3 spans 13 residues. V shed 4 bases and J 14 bases; nucleotides not matched to a gene: 10. The chain's CDR3 is CASSSVDSGSKFF. The CDR3 DNA reads TGTGCCAGTAGTAGCGTCGACAGCGGGAGTAAGTTCTTC.

The CDR3 DNA reads TGCGCCAGCAGCCAATTCGCAGGTGACGCGGGTCTGAACACTGAAGCTTTCTTT. Translating gives CASSQFAGDAGLNTEAFF. The chain is built from TRBV4-1 and TRBJ1-1; D not resolved. Germline loops: CDR1 MGHRA, CDR2 YSYEKL. Trimming removed 2 bases at V and 0 bases at J, with 19 bases between. This CDR3 comprises 18 residues.

The sample holds one count of this clone. The V gene is TRBV12-5, the J gene TRBJ1-4, with a weak D call TRBD1 (5 bases). CDR3 length: 14 residues. Trimming stripped 6 bases from V and 6 bases from J, with 14 bases between. Germline V gene lookup returns CDR1 LGHNT and CDR2 FRNRAP. The DNA of the CDR3 is TGTGCTAGTGGCCATGGGATACAGGATGAAAAACTGTTTTTT. It yields the protein CASGHGIQDEKLFF.

The chain has TRBV9 and TRBJ2-2; no definite D call. V lost 1 base and J 2 bases, leaving 12 bases between the germline ends. The germline gives CDR1 SGDLS, CDR2 YYNGEE. The CDR3 covers 16 residues. CDR3 protein: CASSVSRDRNTGELFF. Here the CDR3 DNA reads TGTGCCAGCAGCGTATCGCGCGATCGAAACACCGGGGAGCTGTTTTTT.

This clone has only one observation. V is TRBV5-4 and J is TRBJ2-7, with D unresolved. Germline V gene lookup returns CDR1 SGHNT and CDR2 YYREEE (reference sequence). This CDR3 comprises 12 residues. Trimming stripped 2 bases from V and 6 bases from J, with 9 bases between. The CDR3 nucleotides read TGTGCCAGCAGCTTAAGACCCTCCGAGCAGTACTTC. It is translated as CASSLRPSEQYF.

J is TRBJ2-7 and V is TRBV6-1; D is perhaps TRBD1 or TRBD2 (5 bases each). Germline CDR1 MNHNS, CDR2 SASEGT. V lost 7 bases, J lost 6 bases, and 19 bases lay in between. The CDR3 extends over 14 amino acids. Written as DNA, the CDR3 is TGTGCCAGCATGGCCGAGTGGCAGGGAGCCGAGCAGTACTTC. Translating gives CASMAEWQGAEQYF.

This clone was picked up a small number of times. J is TRBJ1-2 and V is TRBV27; no reliable D call. Germline V lookup: CDR1 MNHEY, CDR2 SMNVEV (reference sequence). V was cut by 3 bases and J by 7 bases, with 12 bases left in between. The CDR3 spans 13 residues. The CDR3 protein is CASSLESASGYTF. The CDR3, as DNA: TGTGCCAGCAGTTTGGAGTCGGCCTCTGGCTACACCTTC.

The V and J genes are TRBV2 and TRBJ2-7; 8 nucleotides line up with TRBD2. Germline loops: CDR1 SNHLY, CDR2 FYNNEI. CDR3 length: 14 residues. Trimming took 6 bases from V and 3 from J; bases not matched to a gene: 7. CDR3 amino acids: CASRVAGGSYEQYF. DNA for the CDR3: TGTGCCAGCAGGGTGGCGGGGGGTAGCTACGAGCAGTACTTC.

The chain uses TRBV11-2 and TRBJ2-7, with 10 bases that match TRBD1. This CDR3 has 14 residues. Germline CDR1 is SGHAT and CDR2 is FQNNGV. J lost 5 bases, V lost 5 bases, and 6 bases had no gene match. DNA of the CDR3: TGTGCCAGCAGCGTACCGGGACAGGGGAACGAGCAGTACTTC. Encoded protein: CASSVPGQGNEQYF.

V is TRBV9 and J is TRBJ2-3, with 9 positions matching TRBD1. Germline CDR1 reads SGDLS; CDR2 reads YYNGEE. With 0 bases clipped from V and 4 bases from J, the junction kept 12 bases outside the gene matches. There are 18 residues in the CDR3. The CDR3 sequence: CASSVDIRRDREPDTQYF. In DNA form, the CDR3 reads TGTGCCAGCAGCGTAGACATCCGCAGGGACAGGGAACCAGATACGCAGTATTTT.

The V and J genes are TRBV5-4 and TRBJ2-1; 9 nucleotides match TRBD2. Losses at the gene ends were 6 bases for V and 2 bases for J; bases not matched to a gene: 6. CDR1 SGHNT and CDR2 YYREEE come from the germline V gene (reference sequence). The CDR3 sequence is 15 residues long. DNA of the CDR3: TGTGCCAGCAACCTACCTAGCGGGGCCTACAATGAGCAGTTCTTC. Translating gives CASNLPSGAYNEQFF.

The chain employs TRBV9 and TRBJ2-2, with D maybe TRBD2 (7 bases). Trimming pared 0 bases from V and 5 bases from J, leaving 11 bases between. The CDR3 contains 15 residues. Germline loops: CDR1 SGDLS, CDR2 YYNGEE. In DNA form, the CDR3 reads TGTGCCAGCAGCGTAGCGGGGGGCAGGACCGGGGAGCTGTTTTTT. It yields the protein CASSVAGGRTGELFF.

The V call is TRBV27, the J call TRBJ1-5; weak D call: TRBD1 (6 bases). The CDR3 extends over 15 amino acids. Germline V lookup: CDR1 MNHEY, CDR2 SMNVEV (reference sequence). Trimming cost V 5 bases and J 4 bases, with 15 bases left between them. The CDR3 loop is CASSPNRVGNQPQHF. For the CDR3, the DNA is TGTGCCAGCAGTCCAAACAGGGTCGGGAATCAGCCCCAGCATTTT.

The chain carries TRBV18 and TRBJ1-5, with a tentative D call TRBD1 (6 bases). This CDR3 contains 19 residues. Germline loops: CDR1 KGHSH, CDR2 LQKENI. The V and J ends lost 5 bases and 3 bases respectively, with 26 bases between them. CDR3 residues: CASSAAGAGGRLLNQPQHF. The CDR3 bases are TGTGCCAGCTCAGCAGCGGGGGCTGGGGGGAGACTGCTCAATCAGCCCCAGCATTTT.

The chain carries TRBV9 and TRBJ1-2; D unclear. CDR3 size: 13 residues. CDR1 SGDLS and CDR2 YYNGEE come from the germline V gene. Trimming removed 3 bases from V and 8 bases from J, with 14 bases in between. The CDR3 bases are TGTGCCAGCAGCGGGACTCACTTCGGGGGCTACACCTTC. Translated, it gives CASSGTHFGGYTF.

The rearrangement uses TRBV11-3 and TRBJ2-1, with D unclear. Looked up from germline, CDR1 is SGHNT and CDR2 is YENEEA. Between the trimmed V and J ends, which lost 5 bases and 10 bases, there was a span of 18 bases. The CDR3 consists of 14 residues. In DNA, the CDR3 is TGTGCCAGCAGCGGAGAAGGGTCGGTAGGGGAGCAGTTCTTC. This encodes CASSGEGSVGEQFF.

The V and J genes are TRBV4-3 and TRBJ2-2, with D hard to call. The germline V and J ends were trimmed by 0 bases and 4 bases, with 9 bases remaining between them. The CDR3 has 15 amino acids. Germline CDR1 reads LGHNA; CDR2 reads YSLEER. The CDR3 DNA is TGCGCCAGCAGCCAAGAGAACCTTCCCACCGGGGAGCTGTTTTTT. Protein product: CASSQENLPTGELFF.

The gene calls are TRBV7-8 and TRBJ2-2, with TRBD2 matching 8 bases. V shed 1 base, J shed 4 bases, and the junction held 11 bases outside the gene matches. The germline V gene encodes CDR1 SGHVS and CDR2 FQNEAQ. CDR3 length: 18 residues. The CDR3: CASSLETSVSFGTGELFF. The CDR3 bases are TGTGCCAGCAGCTTAGAGACTAGCGTCTCCTTTGGCACCGGGGAGCTGTTTTTT. Drawing the rest from reference TRBV7-8 and TRBJ2-2, the complete variable domain is GAGVSQSPRYKVAKRGQDVALRCDPISGHVSLFWYQQALGQGPEFLTYFQNEAQLDKSGLPSDRFFAERPEGSVSTLKIQRTQQEDSAVYLCASSLETSVSFGTGELFFGEGSRLTVL.

The chain has TRBV7-3 and TRBJ1-1; D call uncertain. The CDR3 spans 13 residues. Trimming took 2 bases from V and 5 from J, leaving 9 bases between them. CDR1 SGHTA and CDR2 FQGTGA come from the germline V gene. CDR3 sequence: CASSLQDRTEAFF. The CDR3 coding sequence is TGTGCCAGCAGCTTACAGGATAGGACTGAAGCTTTCTTT.